This TCR beta chain appears in the sequencing data of a study of T cell repertoires in cytomegalovirus infection. Study-wide points: The response measured ex vivo was dominated by TCR beta clonotypes (HLA-C-restricted and CMV-specific).

MiXCR, applied by TCRdb to the reads, yields one record per CDR3 protein. Of about 920,000 distinct CDR3 sequences listed, roughly 31% are singletons. Germline CDR1 and CDR2: MDHEN and SYDVKM. The V end lost 2 bases, the J end lost 4 bases, and 9 bases lay between the germline ends. The CDR3 loop spans 14 amino acids. This clonotype was detected only a few times. Its antigen remains unknown. This clonotype was sampled from a human donor in good health (CMV status not recorded). Some clones in this sample may be carry-over from other donors' samples. Sequenced here: cultured CD8+ T cells from PBMCs, sampled from culture after CMV antigen stimulation. The genes are TRBV28 and TRBJ1-5; D gene ambiguous. The CDR3 loop reads CASSLVRRNQPQHF. Here the CDR3 DNA reads TGTGCCAGCAGTTTAGTGAGGCGGAATCAGCCCCAGCATTTT.